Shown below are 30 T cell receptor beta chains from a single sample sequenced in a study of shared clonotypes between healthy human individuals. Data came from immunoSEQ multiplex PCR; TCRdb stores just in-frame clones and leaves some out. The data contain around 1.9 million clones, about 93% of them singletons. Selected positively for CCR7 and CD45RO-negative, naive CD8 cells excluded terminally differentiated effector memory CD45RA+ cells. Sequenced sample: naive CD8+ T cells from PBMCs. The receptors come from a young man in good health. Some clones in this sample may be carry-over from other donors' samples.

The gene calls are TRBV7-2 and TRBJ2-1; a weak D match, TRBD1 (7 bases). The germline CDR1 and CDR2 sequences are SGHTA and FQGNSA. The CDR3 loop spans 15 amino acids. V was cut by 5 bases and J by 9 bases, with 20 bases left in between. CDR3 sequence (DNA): TGTGCCAGCAGCCCCCTCCTGGAGGGGGCCGGTGAGCAGTTCTTC. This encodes CASSPLLEGAGEQFF.

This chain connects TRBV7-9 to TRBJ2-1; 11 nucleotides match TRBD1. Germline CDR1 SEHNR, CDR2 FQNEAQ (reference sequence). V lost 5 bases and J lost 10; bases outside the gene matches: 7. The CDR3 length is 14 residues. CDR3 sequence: CASSARDRGEEQFF. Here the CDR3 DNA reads TGTGCCAGCAGCGCCCGGGACAGGGGGGAGGAGCAGTTCTTC.

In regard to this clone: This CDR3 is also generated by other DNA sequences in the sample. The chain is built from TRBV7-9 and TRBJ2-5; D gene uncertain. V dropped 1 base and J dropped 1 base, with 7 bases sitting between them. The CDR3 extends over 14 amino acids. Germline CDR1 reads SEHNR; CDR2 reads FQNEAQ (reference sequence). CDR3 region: CASSLVGSQETQYF. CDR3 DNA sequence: TGTGCCAGCAGCTTAGTGGGCAGCCAAGAGACCCAGTACTTC.

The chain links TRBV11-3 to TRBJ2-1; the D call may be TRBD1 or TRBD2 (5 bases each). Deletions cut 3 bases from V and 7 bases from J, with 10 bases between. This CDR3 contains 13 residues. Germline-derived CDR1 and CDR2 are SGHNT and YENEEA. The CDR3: CASSLGTGNEQFF. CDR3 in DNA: TGTGCCAGCAGCTTGGGGACGGGTAATGAGCAGTTCTTC.

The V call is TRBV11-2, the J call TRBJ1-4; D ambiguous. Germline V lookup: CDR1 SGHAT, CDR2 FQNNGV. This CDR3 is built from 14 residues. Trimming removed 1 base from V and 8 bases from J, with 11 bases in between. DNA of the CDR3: TGTGCCAGCAGCTTAGGTCCATCGGGGGAAAAACTGTTTTTT. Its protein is CASSLGPSGEKLFF.

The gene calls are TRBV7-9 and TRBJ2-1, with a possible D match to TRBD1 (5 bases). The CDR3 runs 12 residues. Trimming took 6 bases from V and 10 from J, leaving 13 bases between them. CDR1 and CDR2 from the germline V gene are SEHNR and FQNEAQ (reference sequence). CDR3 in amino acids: CASSLGQREQFF. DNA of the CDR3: TGTGCCAGCAGTCTTGGACAAAGAGAGCAGTTCTTC.

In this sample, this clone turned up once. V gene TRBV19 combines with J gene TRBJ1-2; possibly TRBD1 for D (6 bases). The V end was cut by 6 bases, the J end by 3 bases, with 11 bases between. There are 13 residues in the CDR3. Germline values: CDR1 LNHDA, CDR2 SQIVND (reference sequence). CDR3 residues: CASRVAGDYGYTF. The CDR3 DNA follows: TGTGCCAGTAGGGTCGCAGGGGACTATGGCTACACCTTC. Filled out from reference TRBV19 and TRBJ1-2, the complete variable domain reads DGGITQSPKYLFRKEGQNVTLSCEQNLNHDAMYWYRQDPGQGLRLIYYSQIVNDFQKGDIAEGYSVSREKKESFPLTVTSAQKNPTAFYLCASRVAGDYGYTFGSGTRLTVV.

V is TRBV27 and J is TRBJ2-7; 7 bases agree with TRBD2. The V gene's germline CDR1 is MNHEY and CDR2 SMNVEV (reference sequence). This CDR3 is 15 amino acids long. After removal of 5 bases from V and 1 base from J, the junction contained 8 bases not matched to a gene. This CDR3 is CASSAGRQLSYEQYF. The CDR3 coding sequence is TGTGCCAGCAGTGCCGGGAGGCAACTGTCCTACGAGCAGTACTTC.

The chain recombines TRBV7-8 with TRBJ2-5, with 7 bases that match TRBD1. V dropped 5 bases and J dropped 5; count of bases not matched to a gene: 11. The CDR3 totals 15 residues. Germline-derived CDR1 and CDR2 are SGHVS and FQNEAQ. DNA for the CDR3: TGTGCCAGCAGCGATTGGGGCAGGGGGTTGGAGACCCAGTACTTC. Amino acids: CASSDWGRGLETQYF.

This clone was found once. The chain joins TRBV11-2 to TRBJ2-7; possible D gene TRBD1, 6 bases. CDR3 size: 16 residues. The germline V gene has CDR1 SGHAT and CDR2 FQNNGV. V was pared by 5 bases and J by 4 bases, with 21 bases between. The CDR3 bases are TGTGCCAGCAGCGCCTGGACAGCAGCGAGCAGATACGAGCAGTACTTC. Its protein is CASSAWTAASRYEQYF.

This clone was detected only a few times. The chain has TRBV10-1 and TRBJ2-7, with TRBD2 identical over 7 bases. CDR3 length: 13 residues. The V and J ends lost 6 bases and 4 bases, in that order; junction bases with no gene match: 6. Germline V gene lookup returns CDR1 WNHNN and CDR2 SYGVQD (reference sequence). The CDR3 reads CASRRTSRYEQYF. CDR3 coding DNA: TGCGCCAGCAGGAGGACTAGTAGGTACGAGCAGTACTTC.

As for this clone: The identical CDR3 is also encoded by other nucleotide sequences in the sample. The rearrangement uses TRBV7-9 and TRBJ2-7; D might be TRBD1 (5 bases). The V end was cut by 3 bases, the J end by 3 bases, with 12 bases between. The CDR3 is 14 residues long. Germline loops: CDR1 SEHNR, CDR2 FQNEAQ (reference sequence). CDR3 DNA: TGTGCCAGCAGCTTCCCTACAGGTGGCTACGAGCAGTACTTC. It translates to CASSFPTGGYEQYF.

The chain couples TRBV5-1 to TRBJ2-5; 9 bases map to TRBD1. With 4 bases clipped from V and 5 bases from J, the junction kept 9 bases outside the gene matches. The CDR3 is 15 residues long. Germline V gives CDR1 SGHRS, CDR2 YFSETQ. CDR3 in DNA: TGCGCCAGCAGCCACGACAGGGGGATTGGGGAGACCCAGTACTTC. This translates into CASSHDRGIGETQYF.

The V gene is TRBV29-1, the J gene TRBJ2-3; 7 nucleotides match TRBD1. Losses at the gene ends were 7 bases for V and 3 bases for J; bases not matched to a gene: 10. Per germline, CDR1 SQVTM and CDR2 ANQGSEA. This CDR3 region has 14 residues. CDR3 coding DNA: TGCAGCGCAAACGGAGACAGGGCTACAGATACGCAGTATTTT. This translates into CSANGDRATDTQYF.

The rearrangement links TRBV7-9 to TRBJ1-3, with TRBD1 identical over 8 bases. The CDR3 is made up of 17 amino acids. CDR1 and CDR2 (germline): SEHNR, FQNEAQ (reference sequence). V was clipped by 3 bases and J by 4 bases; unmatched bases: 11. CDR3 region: CASSLSVQGAAGNTIYF. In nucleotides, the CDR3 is TGTGCCAGCAGCTTGTCCGTCCAGGGGGCCGCAGGAAACACCATATATTTT.

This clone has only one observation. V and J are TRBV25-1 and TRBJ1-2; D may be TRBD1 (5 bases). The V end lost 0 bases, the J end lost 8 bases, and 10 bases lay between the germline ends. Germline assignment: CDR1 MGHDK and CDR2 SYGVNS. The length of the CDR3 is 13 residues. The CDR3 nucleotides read TGTGCCAGCAGTGAATACGAGAGGGGAGGCTACACCTTC. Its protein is CASSEYERGGYTF.

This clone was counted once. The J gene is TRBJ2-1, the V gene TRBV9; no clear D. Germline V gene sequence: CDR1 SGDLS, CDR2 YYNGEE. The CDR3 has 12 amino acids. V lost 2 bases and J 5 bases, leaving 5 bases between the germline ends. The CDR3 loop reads CASSVNHNEQFF. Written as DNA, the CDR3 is TGTGCCAGCAGCGTGAACCACAATGAGCAGTTCTTC.

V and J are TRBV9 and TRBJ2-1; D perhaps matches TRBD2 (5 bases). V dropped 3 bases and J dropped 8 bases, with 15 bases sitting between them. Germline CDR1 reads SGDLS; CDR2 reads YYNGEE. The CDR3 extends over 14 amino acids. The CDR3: CASSAQGSGDEQFF. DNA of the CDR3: TGTGCCAGCAGCGCCCAAGGGAGCGGCGATGAGCAGTTCTTC.

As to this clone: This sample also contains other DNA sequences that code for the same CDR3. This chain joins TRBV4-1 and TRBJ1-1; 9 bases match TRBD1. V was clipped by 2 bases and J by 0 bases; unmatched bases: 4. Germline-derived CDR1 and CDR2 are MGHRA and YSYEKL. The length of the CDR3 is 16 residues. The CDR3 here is CASSQPGQGLNTEAFF. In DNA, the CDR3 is TGCGCCAGCAGCCAACCAGGACAGGGGTTGAACACTGAAGCTTTCTTT.

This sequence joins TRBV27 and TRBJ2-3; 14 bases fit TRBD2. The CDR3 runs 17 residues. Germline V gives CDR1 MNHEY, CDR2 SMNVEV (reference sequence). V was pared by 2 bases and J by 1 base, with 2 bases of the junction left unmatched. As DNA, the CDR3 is TGTGCCAGCAGTTTAGTGGGACTAGCGGGGGGCACAGATACGCAGTATTTT. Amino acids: CASSLVGLAGGTDTQYF.

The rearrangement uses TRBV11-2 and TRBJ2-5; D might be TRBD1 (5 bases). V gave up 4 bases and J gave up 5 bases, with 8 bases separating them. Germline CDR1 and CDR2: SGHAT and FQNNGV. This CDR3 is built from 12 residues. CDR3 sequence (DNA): TGTGCCAGCAGCTCAGGGTGGGAGACCCAGTACTTC. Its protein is CASSSGWETQYF. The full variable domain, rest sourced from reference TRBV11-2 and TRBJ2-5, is EAGVAQSPRYKIIEKRQSVAFWCNPISGHATLYWYQQILGQGPKLLIQFQNNGVVDDSQLPKDRFSAERLKGVDSTLKIQPAKLEDSAVYLCASSSGWETQYFGPGTRLLVL.

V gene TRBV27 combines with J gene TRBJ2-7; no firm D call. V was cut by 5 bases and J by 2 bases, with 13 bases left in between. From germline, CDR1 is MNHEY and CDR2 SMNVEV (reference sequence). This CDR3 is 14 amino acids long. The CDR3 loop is CASSPLAETYEQYF. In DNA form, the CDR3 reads TGTGCCAGCAGTCCTTTGGCGGAGACCTACGAGCAGTACTTC.

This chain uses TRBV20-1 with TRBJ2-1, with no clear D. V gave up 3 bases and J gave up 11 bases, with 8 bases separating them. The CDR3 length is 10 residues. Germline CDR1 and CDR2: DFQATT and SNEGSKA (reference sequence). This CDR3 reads CSARSGKQFF. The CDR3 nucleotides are TGCAGTGCTAGGTCAGGCAAGCAGTTCTTC.

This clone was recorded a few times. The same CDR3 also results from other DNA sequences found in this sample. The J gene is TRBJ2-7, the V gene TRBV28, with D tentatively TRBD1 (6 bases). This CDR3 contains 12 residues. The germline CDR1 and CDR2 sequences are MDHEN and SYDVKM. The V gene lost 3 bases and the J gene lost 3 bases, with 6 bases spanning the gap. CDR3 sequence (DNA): TGTGCCAGCAGTTTGGACAGCTACGAGCAGTACTTC. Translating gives CASSLDSYEQYF.

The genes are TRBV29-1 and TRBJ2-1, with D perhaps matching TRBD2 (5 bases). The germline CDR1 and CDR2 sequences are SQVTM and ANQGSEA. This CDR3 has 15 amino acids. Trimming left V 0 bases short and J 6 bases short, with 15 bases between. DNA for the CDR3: TGCAGCGTTGAAGACGGACTGGTTCTTATCAATGAGCAGTTCTTC. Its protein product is CSVEDGLVLINEQFF.

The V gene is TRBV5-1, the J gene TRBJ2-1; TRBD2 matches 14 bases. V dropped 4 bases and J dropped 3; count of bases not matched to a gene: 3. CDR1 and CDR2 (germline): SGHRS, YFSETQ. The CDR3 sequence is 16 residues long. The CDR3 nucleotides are TGCGCCAGCAGCGGACTAGCGGGAGGTGGCTACAATGAGCAGTTCTTC. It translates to CASSGLAGGGYNEQFF.

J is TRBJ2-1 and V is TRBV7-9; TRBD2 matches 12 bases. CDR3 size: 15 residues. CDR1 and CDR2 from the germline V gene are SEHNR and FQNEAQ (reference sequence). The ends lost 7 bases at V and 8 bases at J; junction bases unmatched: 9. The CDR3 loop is CASTDGLAGYDEQFF. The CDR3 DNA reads TGTGCCAGCACCGACGGACTAGCGGGATACGATGAGCAGTTCTTC. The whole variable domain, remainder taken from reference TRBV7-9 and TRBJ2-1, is DTGVSQNPRHKITKRGQNVTFRCDPISEHNRLYWYRQTLGQGPEFLTYFQNEAQLEKSRLLSDRFSAERPKGSFSTLEIQRTEQGDSAMYLCASTDGLAGYDEQFFGPGTRLTVL.

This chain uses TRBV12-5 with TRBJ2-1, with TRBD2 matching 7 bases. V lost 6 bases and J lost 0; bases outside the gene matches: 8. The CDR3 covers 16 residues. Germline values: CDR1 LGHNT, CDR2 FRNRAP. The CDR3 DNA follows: TGTGCTAGTGGATCCCCCGGCGGGAGCTCCTACAATGAGCAGTTCTTC. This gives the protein CASGSPGGSSYNEQFF.

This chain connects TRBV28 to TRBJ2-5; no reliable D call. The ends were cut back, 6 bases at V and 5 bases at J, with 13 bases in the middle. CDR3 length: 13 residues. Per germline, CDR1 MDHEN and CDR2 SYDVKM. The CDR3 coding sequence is TGTGCCAGCAGGCCCGCCCCTCAGGAGACCCAGTACTTC. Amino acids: CASRPAPQETQYF.

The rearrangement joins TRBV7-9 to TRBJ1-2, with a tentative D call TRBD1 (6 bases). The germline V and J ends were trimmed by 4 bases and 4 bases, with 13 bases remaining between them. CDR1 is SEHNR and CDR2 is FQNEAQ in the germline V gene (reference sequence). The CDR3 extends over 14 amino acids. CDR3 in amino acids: CASSSQGQAYGYTF. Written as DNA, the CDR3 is TGTGCCAGCAGCTCCCAGGGGCAGGCCTATGGCTACACCTTC.